One and the same sample provided the 13 T cell receptor beta chains below, sequenced in a study of T cell responses to AZD1222 COVID-19 vaccine. Assay: immunoSEQ multiplex PCR; the TCRdb copy retains only in-frame clones and omits some. The profile shows about 180,000 clones, 90% to 95% of them singletons. Sequencing was performed on peripheral blood, taken 28 days after the second AZD1222 dose. The receptors stem from an adult who received the AZD1222 COVID-19 vaccine.

V usage is TRBV19 and J usage is TRBJ1-4, with D unclear. This CDR3 region has 12 residues. Trimming took off 4 bases at V and 8 bases at J, with 8 bases between the two ends. Germline values: CDR1 LNHDA, CDR2 SQIVND (reference sequence). The CDR3 here is CASSTGGEKLFF. The CDR3 DNA reads TGTGCCAGTAGTACGGGCGGGGAAAAACTGTTTTTT. The full variable domain, in which reference TRBV19 and TRBJ1-4 provide the parts outside the CDR3, is DGGITQSPKYLFRKEGQNVTLSCEQNLNHDAMYWYRQDPGQGLRLIYYSQIVNDFQKGDIAEGYSVSREKKESFPLTVTSAQKNPTAFYLCASSTGGEKLFFGSGTQLSVL.

This clone is labeled medium-sized (0.01 to 0.1%). Other DNA sequences of this sample code for an identical CDR3. The chain recombines TRBV6-2 or TRBV6-3 with TRBJ2-7; 11 nucleotides line up with TRBD2. The junction had 0 bases not matched to a gene; V was cut back by 2 bases and J by 3 bases. The CDR3 contains 14 residues. Looked up from germline, CDR1 is MNHEY and CDR2 is SVGEGT. CDR3 sequence: CASSYGTSGYEQYF. CDR3 DNA sequence: TGTGCCAGCAGTTACGGGACTAGCGGCTACGAGCAGTACTTC.

CDR3 DNA: TGTGCCAGCAGCTTCACAGGGATAGTGAACAAAAACATTCAGTACTTC. Translation: CASSFTGIVNKNIQYF. This chain joins TRBV11-3 and TRBJ2-4; a weak D match, TRBD1 (6 bases). Trimming took off 3 bases at V and 3 bases at J, with 15 bases between the two ends. Germline lookup yields CDR1 SGHNT and CDR2 YENEEA. The CDR3 has 16 residues.

This clone was seen just once. V is TRBV6-6 and J is TRBJ1-1; a possible D gene is TRBD1 (5 bases). Trimming removed 5 bases from V and 3 bases from J, with 13 bases in between. CDR3 length equals 14 residues. CDR1 MNHNY and CDR2 SVGAGI come from the germline V gene (reference sequence). The CDR3 region is CASSPGRGHTEAFF. The CDR3 nucleotides are TGTGCCAGCAGTCCCGGTAGGGGCCACACTGAAGCTTTCTTT.

The chain carries TRBV11-3 and TRBJ1-1; D is ambiguous. Germline V gene lookup returns CDR1 SGHNT and CDR2 YENEEA. The CDR3 is 13 residues long. Trimming cost V 3 bases and J 3 bases, with 8 bases left between them. The chain's CDR3 is CASSFNSYTEAFF. CDR3 sequence (DNA): TGTGCCAGCAGCTTTAACTCCTACACTGAAGCTTTCTTT.

This chain joins TRBV29-1 and TRBJ2-7; the D gene is possibly TRBD1 (5 bases). The CDR3 totals 15 residues. V lost 7 bases to trimming and J lost 3 bases, with 22 bases between them. Germline values: CDR1 SQVTM, CDR2 ANQGSEA. CDR3 residues: CSARQGQGTLYEQYF. Written as DNA, the CDR3 is TGCAGCGCCCGCCAGGGCCAGGGAACTCTCTACGAGCAGTACTTC.

The J gene is TRBJ1-5, the V gene TRBV7-2; TRBD1 agrees at 10 bases. Germline V gene data show CDR1 as SGHTA and CDR2 as FQGNSA. With V trimmed by 6 bases and J by 12 bases, 11 bases remained unmatched. CDR3 length: 14 amino acids. The CDR3 DNA reads TGTGCCAGCAGTAAAATGCCGGGACAGGGGAACCAGCATTTT. Encoded protein: CASSKMPGQGNQHF.

The genes are TRBV5-5 and TRBJ1-1, with no clear D. The germline CDR1 and CDR2 sequences are SGHKS and YYEKEE (reference sequence). The V gene lost 1 base and the J gene lost 5 bases, with 9 bases spanning the gap. The CDR3 covers 13 residues. The CDR3 nucleotides read TGTGCCAGCAGCTTGATGGGTCGGACTGAAGCTTTCTTT. It is translated as CASSLMGRTEAFF.

The CDR3 spells CASSSGTGFSGNTIYF. In nucleotides, the CDR3 is TGTGCCAGCAGCTCCGGGACAGGGTTCTCTGGAAACACCATATATTTT. The rearrangement joins TRBV5-6 to TRBJ1-3, with TRBD1 matching 9 bases. Trimming took 3 bases from V and 0 from J; bases not matched to a gene: 4. Germline lookup yields CDR1 SGHDT and CDR2 YYEEEE. The CDR3 covers 16 residues. The full variable domain, its missing parts supplied by reference TRBV5-6 and TRBJ1-3, is DAGVTQSPTHLIKTRGQQVTLRCSPKSGHDTVSWYQQALGQGPQFIFQYYEEEERQRGNFPDRFSGHQFPNYSSELNVNALLLGDSALYLCASSSGTGFSGNTIYFGEGSWLTVV.

The rearrangement uses TRBV27 and TRBJ2-7; D possibly matches TRBD1 or TRBD2 (7 bases each). Germline V gene data show CDR1 as MNHEY and CDR2 as SMNVEV (reference sequence). The V and J ends lost 3 bases and 7 bases respectively, with 10 bases between them. This CDR3 has 12 residues. The DNA of the CDR3 is TGTGCCAGCAGTTTCCAGGGGGGGGAGCAGTACTTC. The encoded protein is CASSFQGGEQYF.

This rearrangement joins TRBV7-9 to TRBJ1-3, with unresolved D. CDR3 length: 15 amino acids. CDR1 and CDR2 (germline): SEHNR, FQNEAQ (reference sequence). Deletions cut 5 bases from V and 0 bases from J, with 11 bases between. This CDR3 reads CASSPSGVSGNTIYF. Here the CDR3 DNA reads TGTGCCAGCAGCCCATCGGGAGTCTCTGGAAACACCATATATTTT. The entire variable domain, with the rest obtained from reference TRBV7-9 and TRBJ1-3, is as follows: DTGVSQNPRHKITKRGQNVTFRCDPISEHNRLYWYRQTLGQGPEFLTYFQNEAQLEKSRLLSDRFSAERPKGSFSTLEIQRTEQGDSAMYLCASSPSGVSGNTIYFGEGSWLTVV.

V gene TRBV19 combines with J gene TRBJ2-1; TRBD2 is a possible D gene (5 bases). Germline V gene data show CDR1 as LNHDA and CDR2 as SQIVND (reference sequence). V was pared by 0 bases and J by 7 bases, with 19 bases between. The CDR3 is made up of 17 amino acids. The CDR3 region is CASSIDFRSGLENEQFF. The DNA of the CDR3 is TGTGCCAGTAGTATAGATTTTCGGAGCGGCCTAGAGAATGAGCAGTTCTTC.

The J gene is TRBJ1-2, the V gene TRBV18, with D maybe TRBD1 (6 bases). Germline V gene sequence: CDR1 KGHSH, CDR2 LQKENI. The CDR3 is 16 amino acids. Trimming stripped 4 bases from V and 2 bases from J, with 17 bases between. The CDR3 DNA reads TGTGCCAGCTCACAAAACAAACAGGGTGAAAACTATGGCTACACCTTC. The encoded protein is CASSQNKQGENYGYTF. The full variable domain, in which reference TRBV18 and TRBJ1-2 provide the parts outside the CDR3, is NAGVMQNPRHLVRRRGQEARLRCSPMKGHSHVYWYRQLPEEGLKFMVYLQKENIIDESGMPKERFSAEFPKEGPSILRIQQVVRGDSAAYFCASSQNKQGENYGYTFGSGTRLTVV.